One and the same sample provided the 8 T cell receptor beta chains below, sequenced in a study of blood T cell repertoires in COVID-19. The table came from immunoSEQ multiplex PCR; TCRdb's copy has only in-frame clones and leaves some out. The data hold roughly 380,000 clones, with around 91% observed a single time. Input material: peripheral blood. The receptors were gathered from a woman aged 40 to 55 with COVID-19, enrolled during active disease.

This clone was picked up one time. The J gene is TRBJ1-1, the V gene TRBV11-1; TRBD1 matches 10 bases. CDR3 length equals 15 residues. CDR1 and CDR2 from the germline V gene are SGHAT and FQDESV (reference sequence). V dropped 1 base and J dropped 5; count of bases not matched to a gene: 4. CDR3 DNA sequence: TGTGCCAGCAGCTTAGGGGACAGGGGAGGAACTGAAGCTTTCTTT. It specifies CASSLGDRGGTEAFF. The entire variable domain, with the rest obtained from reference TRBV11-1 and TRBJ1-1, is as follows: EAEVAQSPRYKITEKSQAVAFWCDPISGHATLYWYRQILGQGPELLVQFQDESVVDDSQLPKDRFSAERLKGVDSTLKIQPAELGDSAMYLCASSLGDRGGTEAFFGQGTRLTVV.

The chain employs TRBV18 and TRBJ2-2; unclear D gene. Between the trimmed V and J ends, which lost 2 bases and 0 bases, there was a span of 10 bases. This CDR3 is 16 amino acids long. The germline V gene has CDR1 KGHSH and CDR2 LQKENI. The CDR3 loop reads CASSPGSYSNTGELFF. The CDR3 DNA sequence: TGTGCCAGCTCACCAGGTAGCTATTCGAACACCGGGGAGCTGTTTTTT.

The genes are TRBV27 and TRBJ2-6, with TRBD2 as a possible D gene (5 bases). The CDR3 covers 16 residues. Trimming pared 5 bases from V and 5 bases from J, leaving 16 bases between. Germline V gene data show CDR1 as MNHEY and CDR2 as SMNVEV (reference sequence). CDR3 nucleotides: TGTGCCAGCAGTCCCGGGGAGCCCCTTAGGGCCAACGTCCTGACTTTC. It encodes CASSPGEPLRANVLTF.

This chain uses TRBV2 with TRBJ1-3; 8 bases line up with TRBD1. CDR1 and CDR2 from the germline V gene are SNHLY and FYNNEI. CDR3 size: 14 residues. J lost 0 bases, V lost 9 bases, and 4 bases had no gene match. CDR3 nucleotide sequence: TGTGCCAGTACAGGGGGACGCTCTGGAAACACCATATATTTT. This sequence encodes CASTGGRSGNTIYF.

This clone has more than one count but fewer than ten. The chain recombines TRBV11-2 with TRBJ1-2; 7 bases line up with TRBD1. Trimming took 4 bases from V and 1 from J; bases not matched to a gene: 3. The CDR3 is made up of 14 amino acids. The germline V gene has CDR1 SGHAT and CDR2 FQNNGV. The CDR3 coding sequence is TGTGCCAGCAGCTGGGACAGAGTTAACTATGGCTACACCTTC. Its protein is CASSWDRVNYGYTF.

V and J are TRBV28 and TRBJ1-2; D is perhaps TRBD1 (6 bases). The V and J ends lost 8 bases and 8 bases respectively, with 15 bases between them. The CDR3 extends over 12 amino acids. In germline, CDR1 is MDHEN, CDR2 SYDVKM. CDR3 sequence (DNA): TGTGCCAGCGGGGACAAAGTCGTGGGCTACACCTTC. This sequence encodes CASGDKVVGYTF.

The chain uses TRBV6-5 and TRBJ2-3; TRBD2 aligns across 7 bases. V was clipped by 6 bases and J by 5 bases; unmatched bases: 8. The CDR3 consists of 14 residues. Germline V lookup: CDR1 MNHEY, CDR2 SVGAGI. CDR3 in DNA: TGTGCCAGCAGCCTGACCCTAGCGGTAGATACGCAGTATTTT. Its translation is CASSLTLAVDTQYF.

The chain combines TRBV7-9 with TRBJ2-5; 11 bases map to TRBD2. Germline CDR1 SEHNR, CDR2 FQNEAQ (reference sequence). The CDR3 spans 14 residues. The trim removed 4 bases at V and 4 bases at J, leaving 2 bases unmatched. CDR3 bases: TGTGCCAGCAGCTCTAGCGGGGGGTTAGAGACCCAGTACTTC. Its protein product is CASSSSGGLETQYF.